Listed here are 10 T cell receptor beta chains from one sample, sequenced in a study of monozygotic twins with inflammatory bowel disease. From the 5' RACE reads, TCRdb lists one entry per CDR3 protein and no DNA. The sample's table shows about 140,000 distinct CDR3 sequences. The sample consisted of blood. The source is a human donor with ulcerative colitis or Crohn's disease, or a healthy co-twin of an affected twin (not recorded which).

The gene calls are TRBV20-1 and TRBJ1-6; there is no DNA to check the TCRdb D call of TRBD1. The CDR3 is 15 amino acids. CDR1 DFQATT and CDR2 SNEGSKA come from the germline V gene (reference sequence). CDR3 in amino acids: CSALTGDSYNSPLHF.

This chain's CDR3 is CSASPTLTGVSYEQYF. The J gene is TRBJ2-7, the V gene TRBV20-1; the TCRdb D gene call, TRBD1, has no DNA to confirm it. The CDR3 is 16 amino acids. Germline V lookup: CDR1 DFQATT, CDR2 SNEGSKA (reference sequence).

The chain is built from TRBV14 and TRBJ2-6; absent DNA, TCRdb's TRBD1 call cannot be checked. The CDR3 is 17 amino acids. Per the germline V gene, CDR1 is SGHDN and CDR2 is FVKESK. The CDR3 is CASSQRGGAGGANVLTF. Full variable domain (rest looked up from reference TRBV14 and TRBJ2-6): EAGVTQFPSHSVIEKGQTVTLRCDPISGHDNLYWYRRVMGKEIKFLLHFVKESKQDESGMPNNRFLAERTGGTYSTLKVQPAELEDSGVYFCASSQRGGAGGANVLTFGAGSRLTVL.

The J gene is TRBJ2-2, the V gene TRBV7-7; the TCRdb D gene call, TRBD1, has no DNA to confirm it. CDR3 length: 16 residues. CDR1 is SSHAT and CDR2 is FNYEAQ in the germline V gene (reference sequence). CDR3 sequence reads: CASSLEGQGHTGELFF.

The V gene is TRBV20-1, the J gene TRBJ2-3; TCRdb's D call, TRBD2, is unchecked because there is no DNA. The CDR3 length is 17 residues. Germline V gene data show CDR1 as DFQATT and CDR2 as SNEGSKA (reference sequence). CDR3 loop: CSARDLGLAGEADTQYF.

The chain couples TRBV15 to TRBJ2-5. The CDR3 sequence is 13 residues long. CDR1 and CDR2 (germline): LNHNV, YYDKDF (reference sequence). The CDR3 region is CATSRETQETQYF.

The J gene is TRBJ2-2, the V gene TRBV18. The CDR3 spans 16 residues. Germline assignment: CDR1 KGHSH and CDR2 LQKENI. This chain's CDR3 is CASSPPEGANTGELFF.

V and J are TRBV28 and TRBJ1-1. CDR1 is MDHEN, CDR2 SYDVKM, per germline. The CDR3 loop spans 15 amino acids. CDR3 sequence: CASSFIGRENTEAFF.

The chain employs TRBV15 and TRBJ2-7; TCRdb names TRBD1, which stays unverified in the absence of DNA. CDR3 size: 14 residues. CDR1 and CDR2 from the germline V gene are LNHNV and YYDKDF (reference sequence). This CDR3 reads CATSRGDGSSEQYF. Together with reference TRBV15 and TRBJ2-7, the CDR3 gives the full variable domain: DAMVIQNPRYQVTQFGKPVTLSCSQTLNHNVMYWYQQKSSQAPKLLFHYYDKDFNNEADTPDNFQSRRPNTSFCFLDIRSPGLGDTAMYLCATSRGDGSSEQYFGPGTRLTVT.

This sequence joins TRBV19 and TRBJ1-3. Germline CDR1 LNHDA, CDR2 SQIVND (reference sequence). The CDR3 runs 12 residues. The CDR3 spells CASSITGDTIYF.